Here is one T cell receptor (beta chain) with its context. The antigen is unknown. This record comes from a study of cytomegalovirus exposure and HLA in healthy donors. Study in general: Both the 120 validation repertoires and the approximately 670 first-cohort repertoires used the same platform, as reported by a later analysis.

Produced via immunoSEQ multiplex PCR; TCRdb's table is partial and in-frame only. The sample carries 150,000 to 200,000 clones, about 96% recorded once. Study results and caveats: A few CMV-associated chains were confirmed in vitro to be specific for CMV antigens.

CDR3 length: 14 residues. From germline, CDR1 is SGHNT and CDR2 YYREEE (reference sequence). J gave up 7 bases and V 4 bases, and 6 bases lay outside the gene matches. Sequenced input: PBMCs. The TCR comes from a woman between 18 and 30 years old in good health and CMV-seronegative. The chain has TRBV5-4 and TRBJ2-1, with 9 bases identical to TRBD1. The CDR3 nucleotides are TGTGCCAGCAGCCAGACAGGGGGGGGAAATGAGCAGTTCTTC. Its protein product is CASSQTGGGNEQFF.